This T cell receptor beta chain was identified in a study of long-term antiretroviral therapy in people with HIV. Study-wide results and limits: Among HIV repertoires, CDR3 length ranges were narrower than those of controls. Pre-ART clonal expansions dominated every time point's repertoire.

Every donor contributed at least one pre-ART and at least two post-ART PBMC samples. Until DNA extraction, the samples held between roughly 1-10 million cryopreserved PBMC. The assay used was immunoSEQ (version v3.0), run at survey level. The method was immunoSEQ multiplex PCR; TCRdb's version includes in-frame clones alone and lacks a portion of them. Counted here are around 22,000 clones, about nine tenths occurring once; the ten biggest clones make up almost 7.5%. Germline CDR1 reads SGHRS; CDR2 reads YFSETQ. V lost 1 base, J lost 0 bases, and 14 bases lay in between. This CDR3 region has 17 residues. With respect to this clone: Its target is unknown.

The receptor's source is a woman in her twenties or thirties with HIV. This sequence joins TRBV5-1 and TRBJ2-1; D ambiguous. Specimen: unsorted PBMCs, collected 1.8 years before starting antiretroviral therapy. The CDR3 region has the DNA TGCGCCAGCAGCTTGTCTGGGTTGGTGAGCTCCTACAATGAGCAGTTCTTC. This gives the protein CASSLSGLVSSYNEQFF. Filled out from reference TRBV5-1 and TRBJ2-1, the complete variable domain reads KAGVTQTPRYLIKTRGQQVTLSCSPISGHRSVSWYQQTPGQGLQFLFEYFSETQRNKGNFPGRFSGRQFSNSRSEMNVSTLELGDSALYLCASSLSGLVSSYNEQFFGPGTRLTVL.